Detailed here is one T cell receptor beta chain. As yet, its antigen is unknown. The CDR3 is 13 residues long. V lost 10 bases and J 5 bases, leaving 17 bases between the germline ends. An amount of RNA that ranged from roughly 0.5 to 1 ug was reverse transcribed with random hexamers. Across 54 Vbeta and 13 Jbeta, TCR beta CDR3 was amplified with immunoSEQ multiplex PCR. Each CDR3 protein gets one entry after TCRdb re-called the immunoSEQ multiplex PCR reads with MiXCR. The sample carries over 300,000 distinct CDR3 sequences, about 90% recorded once. These data come from a study of CD8 T cells in Susac syndrome. General study findings and limits: That the number of individuals in its TCR sequencing and HLA analysis was relatively small was acknowledged by the study.

The sequenced target, TCR beta, came from blood CD8+ and CD4+ T cells. TEMRA cells underwent FACS enrichment and CD8+ and CD4+ T cells underwent negative isolation. The specimen sequenced was CD4+ T cells from PBMCs. This chain connects TRBV12-3 or TRBV12-4 to TRBJ1-2; weak D call: TRBD1 (5 bases). This TCR derives from a human donor with multiple sclerosis. The CDR3 region has the DNA TGTGCCACCCAAGGAGGGGTGGGATATGGCTACACCTTC. Residues: CATQGGVGYGYTF.